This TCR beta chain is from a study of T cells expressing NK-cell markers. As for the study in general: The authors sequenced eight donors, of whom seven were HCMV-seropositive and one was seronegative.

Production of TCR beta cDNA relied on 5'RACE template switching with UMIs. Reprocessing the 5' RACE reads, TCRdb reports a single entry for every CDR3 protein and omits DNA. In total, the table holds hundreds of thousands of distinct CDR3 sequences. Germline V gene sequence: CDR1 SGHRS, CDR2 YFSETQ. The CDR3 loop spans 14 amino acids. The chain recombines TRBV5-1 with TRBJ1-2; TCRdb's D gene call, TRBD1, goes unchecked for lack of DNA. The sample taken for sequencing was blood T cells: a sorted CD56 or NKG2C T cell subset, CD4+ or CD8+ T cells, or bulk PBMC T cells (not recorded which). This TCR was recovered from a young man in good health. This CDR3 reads CASSLGGGSYGYTF.